This T cell receptor (beta chain) was sequenced during a study of T cell repertoires in cytomegalovirus infection. Study in general: Both CMV infection and a matching HLA type were indicated by public TCR beta signatures. Whole-study results and caveats: What dominated the ex vivo response were HLA-C-restricted CMV-specific TCR beta clonotypes. The cumulative frequency of public TCR beta families identified carriers of CMV plus the relevant HLA.

Germline CDR1 and CDR2: DFQATT and SNEGSKA (reference sequence). Trimming pared 0 bases from V and 4 bases from J, leaving 13 bases between. The CDR3 sequence is 14 residues long. TCRdb reprocessed the reads via MiXCR and lists one record per CDR3 protein. The sample records more than 350,000 distinct CDR3 sequences, about a third being singletons. The sample holds a few counts of this clonotype. What it binds is unknown. Sequenced sample: PBMCs. The rearrangement uses TRBV20-1 and TRBJ2-7; a weak D match, TRBD2 (6 bases). This clonotype was obtained from a human donor in good health (CMV status not recorded). Some clones in this sample may be carry-over from other donors' samples. CDR3 DNA sequence: TGCAGTGCTAGAGATCAGACTAGTCAGTACGAGCAGTACTTC. Amino acid sequence: CSARDQTSQYEQYF.